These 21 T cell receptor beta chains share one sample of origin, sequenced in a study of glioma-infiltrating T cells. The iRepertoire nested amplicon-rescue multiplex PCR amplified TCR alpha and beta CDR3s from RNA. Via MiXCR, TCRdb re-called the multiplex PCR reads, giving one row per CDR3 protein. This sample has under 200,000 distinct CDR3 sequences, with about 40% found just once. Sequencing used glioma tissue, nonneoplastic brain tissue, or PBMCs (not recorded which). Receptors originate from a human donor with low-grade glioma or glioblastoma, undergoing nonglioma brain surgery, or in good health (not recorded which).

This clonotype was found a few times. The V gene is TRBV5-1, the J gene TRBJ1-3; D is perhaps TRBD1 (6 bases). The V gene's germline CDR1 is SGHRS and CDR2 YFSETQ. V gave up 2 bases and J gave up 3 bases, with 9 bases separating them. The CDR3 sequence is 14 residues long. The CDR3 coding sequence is TGCGCCAGCAGCTTAGGGGGGTATGGAAACACCATATATTTT. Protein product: CASSLGGYGNTIYF.

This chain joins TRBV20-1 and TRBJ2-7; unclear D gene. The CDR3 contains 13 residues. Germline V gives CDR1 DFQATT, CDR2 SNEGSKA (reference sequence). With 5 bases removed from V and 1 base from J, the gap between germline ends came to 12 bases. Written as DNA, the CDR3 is TGCAGTGCTTTTCTACCGAGGTCCTACGAGCAGTACTTC. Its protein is CSAFLPRSYEQYF.

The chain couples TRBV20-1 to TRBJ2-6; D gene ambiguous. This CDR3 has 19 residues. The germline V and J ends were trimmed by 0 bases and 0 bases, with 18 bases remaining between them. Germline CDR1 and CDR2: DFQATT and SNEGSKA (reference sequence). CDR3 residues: CSARDQSGPWVSGANVLTF. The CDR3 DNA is TGCAGTGCTAGAGATCAATCTGGGCCTTGGGTCTCTGGGGCCAACGTCCTGACTTTC.

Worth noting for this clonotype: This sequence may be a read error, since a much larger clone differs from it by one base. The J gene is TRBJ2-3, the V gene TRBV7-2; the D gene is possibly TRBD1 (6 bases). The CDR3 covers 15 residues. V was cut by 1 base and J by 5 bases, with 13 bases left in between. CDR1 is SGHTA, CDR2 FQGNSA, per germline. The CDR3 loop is CASSLVQGPKDTQYF. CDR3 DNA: TGTGCCAGCAGCTTAGTTCAGGGGCCCAAAGATACGCAGTATTTT.

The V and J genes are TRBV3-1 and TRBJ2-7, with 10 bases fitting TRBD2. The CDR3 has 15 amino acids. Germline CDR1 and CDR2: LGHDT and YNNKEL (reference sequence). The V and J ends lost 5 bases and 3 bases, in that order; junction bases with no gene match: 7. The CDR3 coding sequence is TGTGCCAGCAGCGGGGCCCTAGCGGGAGTCTACGAGCAGTACTTC. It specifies CASSGALAGVYEQYF.

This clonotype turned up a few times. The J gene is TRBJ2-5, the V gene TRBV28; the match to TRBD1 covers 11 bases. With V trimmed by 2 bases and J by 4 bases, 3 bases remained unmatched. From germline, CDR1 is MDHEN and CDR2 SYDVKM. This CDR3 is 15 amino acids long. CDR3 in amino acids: CASSLGGQGAETQYF. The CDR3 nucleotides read TGTGCCAGCAGTTTAGGCGGACAGGGGGCAGAGACCCAGTACTTC. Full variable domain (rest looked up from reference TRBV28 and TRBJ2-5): DVKVTQSSRYLVKRTGEKVFLECVQDMDHENMFWYRQDPGLGLRLIYFSYDVKMKEKGDIPEGYSVSREKKERFSLILESASTNQTSMYLCASSLGGQGAETQYFGPGTRLLVL.

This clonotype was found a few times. The CDR3 region is CSVLVWGETQYF. The CDR3, as DNA: TGCAGCGTTCTAGTCTGGGGCGAGACCCAGTACTTC. The rearrangement joins TRBV29-1 to TRBJ2-5; D might be TRBD1 (5 bases). CDR3 size: 12 residues. V gave up 5 bases and J gave up 5 bases, with 12 bases separating them. Per germline, CDR1 SQVTM and CDR2 ANQGSEA.

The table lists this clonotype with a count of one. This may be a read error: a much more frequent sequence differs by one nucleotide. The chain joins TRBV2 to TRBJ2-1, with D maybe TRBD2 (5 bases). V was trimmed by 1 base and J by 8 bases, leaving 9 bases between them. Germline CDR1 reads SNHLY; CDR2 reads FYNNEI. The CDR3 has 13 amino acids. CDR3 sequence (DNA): TGTGCCAGCAGTGAAGATCGTAGCGATGAGCAGTTCTTC. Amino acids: CASSEDRSDEQFF. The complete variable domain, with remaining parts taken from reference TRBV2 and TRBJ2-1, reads EPEVTQTPSHQVTQMGQEVILRCVPISNHLYFYWYRQILGQKVEFLVSFYNNEISEKSEIFDDQFSVERPDGSNFTLKIRSTKLEDSAMYFCASSEDRSDEQFFGPGTRLTVL.

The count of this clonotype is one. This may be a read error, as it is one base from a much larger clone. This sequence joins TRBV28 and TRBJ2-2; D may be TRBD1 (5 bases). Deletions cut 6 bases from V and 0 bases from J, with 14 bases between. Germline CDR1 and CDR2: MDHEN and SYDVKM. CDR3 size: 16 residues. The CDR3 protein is CASSRPGQANTGELFF. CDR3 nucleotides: TGTGCCAGCAGCCGACCCGGACAAGCGAACACCGGGGAGCTGTTTTTT.

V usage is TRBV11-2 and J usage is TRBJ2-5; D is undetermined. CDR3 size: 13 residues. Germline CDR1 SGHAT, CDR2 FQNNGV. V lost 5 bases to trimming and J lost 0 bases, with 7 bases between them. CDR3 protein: CASSVDHQETQYF. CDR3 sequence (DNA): TGTGCCAGCAGCGTGGACCACCAAGAGACCCAGTACTTC.

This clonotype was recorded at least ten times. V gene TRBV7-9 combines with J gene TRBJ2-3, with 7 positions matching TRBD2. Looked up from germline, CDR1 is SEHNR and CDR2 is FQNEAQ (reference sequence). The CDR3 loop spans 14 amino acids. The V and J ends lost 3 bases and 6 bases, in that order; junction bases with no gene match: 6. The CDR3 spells CASSLLSGGDTQYF. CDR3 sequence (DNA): TGTGCCAGCAGCTTGCTTTCCGGGGGGGATACGCAGTATTTT.

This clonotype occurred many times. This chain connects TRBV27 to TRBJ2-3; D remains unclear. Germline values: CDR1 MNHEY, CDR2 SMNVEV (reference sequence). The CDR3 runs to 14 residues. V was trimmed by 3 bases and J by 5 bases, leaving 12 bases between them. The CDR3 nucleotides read TGTGCCAGCAGTTTCGGTAGTAAGCGAGATACGCAGTATTTT. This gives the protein CASSFGSKRDTQYF.

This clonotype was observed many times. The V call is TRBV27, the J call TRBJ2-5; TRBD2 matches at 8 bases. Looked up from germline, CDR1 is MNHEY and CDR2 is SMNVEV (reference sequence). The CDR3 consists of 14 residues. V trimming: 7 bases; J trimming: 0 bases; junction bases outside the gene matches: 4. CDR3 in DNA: TGTGCCAGCAAGGATAGCGGGAACCAAGAGACCCAGTACTTC. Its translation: CASKDSGNQETQYF.

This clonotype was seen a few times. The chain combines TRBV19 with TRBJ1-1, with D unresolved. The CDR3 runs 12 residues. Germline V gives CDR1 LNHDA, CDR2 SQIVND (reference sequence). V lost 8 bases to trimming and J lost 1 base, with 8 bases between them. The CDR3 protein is CASRGRNTEAFF. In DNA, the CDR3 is TGTGCCAGTCGAGGCAGGAACACTGAAGCTTTCTTT. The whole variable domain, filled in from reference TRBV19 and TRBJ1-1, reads DGGITQSPKYLFRKEGQNVTLSCEQNLNHDAMYWYRQDPGQGLRLIYYSQIVNDFQKGDIAEGYSVSREKKESFPLTVTSAQKNPTAFYLCASRGRNTEAFFGQGTRLTVV.

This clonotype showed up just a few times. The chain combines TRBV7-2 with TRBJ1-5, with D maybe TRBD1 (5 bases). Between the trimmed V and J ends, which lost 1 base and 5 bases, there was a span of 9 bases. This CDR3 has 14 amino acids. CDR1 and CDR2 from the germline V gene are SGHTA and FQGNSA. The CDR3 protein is CASSLGQSYQPQHF. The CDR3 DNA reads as TGTGCCAGCAGCTTAGGACAGAGCTATCAGCCCCAGCATTTT.

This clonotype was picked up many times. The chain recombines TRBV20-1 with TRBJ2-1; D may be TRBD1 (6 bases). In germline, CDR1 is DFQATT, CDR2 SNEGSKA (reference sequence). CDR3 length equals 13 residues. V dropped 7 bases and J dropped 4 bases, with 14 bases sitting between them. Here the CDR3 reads CSVEGQTYNEQFF. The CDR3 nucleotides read TGCAGTGTTGAGGGACAAACTTACAATGAGCAGTTCTTC.

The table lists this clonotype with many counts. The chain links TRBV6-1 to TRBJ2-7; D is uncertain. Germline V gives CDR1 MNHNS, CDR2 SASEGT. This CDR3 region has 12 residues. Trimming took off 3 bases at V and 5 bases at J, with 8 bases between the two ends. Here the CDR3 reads CASSDLGHEQYF. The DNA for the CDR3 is TGTGCCAGCAGTGACTTGGGCCACGAGCAGTACTTC.

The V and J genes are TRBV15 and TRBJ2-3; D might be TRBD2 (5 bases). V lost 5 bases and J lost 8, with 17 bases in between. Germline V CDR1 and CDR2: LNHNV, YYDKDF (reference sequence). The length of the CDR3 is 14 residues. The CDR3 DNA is TGTGCCACCAGCGCCCCTCTTCTTGGAGGTACGCAGTATTTT. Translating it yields CATSAPLLGGTQYF.

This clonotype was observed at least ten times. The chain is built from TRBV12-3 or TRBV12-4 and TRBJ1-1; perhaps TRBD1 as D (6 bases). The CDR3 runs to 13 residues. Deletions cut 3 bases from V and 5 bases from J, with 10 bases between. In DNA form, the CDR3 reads TGTGCCAGCAGTTTCTACAGGGAGACTGAAGCTTTCTTT. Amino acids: CASSFYRETEAFF.

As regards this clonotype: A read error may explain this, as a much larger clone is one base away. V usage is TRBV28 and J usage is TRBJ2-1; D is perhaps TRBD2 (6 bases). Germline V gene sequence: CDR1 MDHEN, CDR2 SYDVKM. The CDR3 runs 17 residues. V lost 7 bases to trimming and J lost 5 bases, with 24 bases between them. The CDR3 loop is CASTGGVLLEGHNEQFF. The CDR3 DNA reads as TGTGCCAGCACCGGAGGGGTGTTACTAGAGGGACACAATGAGCAGTTCTTC.

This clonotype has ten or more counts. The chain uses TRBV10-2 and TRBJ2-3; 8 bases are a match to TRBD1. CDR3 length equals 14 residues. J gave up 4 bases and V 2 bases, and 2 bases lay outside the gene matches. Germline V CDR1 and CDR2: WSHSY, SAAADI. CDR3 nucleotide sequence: TGCGCCAGCAGTGAGGCAGGGGGCGCAGATACGCAGTATTTT. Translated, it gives CASSEAGGADTQYF.